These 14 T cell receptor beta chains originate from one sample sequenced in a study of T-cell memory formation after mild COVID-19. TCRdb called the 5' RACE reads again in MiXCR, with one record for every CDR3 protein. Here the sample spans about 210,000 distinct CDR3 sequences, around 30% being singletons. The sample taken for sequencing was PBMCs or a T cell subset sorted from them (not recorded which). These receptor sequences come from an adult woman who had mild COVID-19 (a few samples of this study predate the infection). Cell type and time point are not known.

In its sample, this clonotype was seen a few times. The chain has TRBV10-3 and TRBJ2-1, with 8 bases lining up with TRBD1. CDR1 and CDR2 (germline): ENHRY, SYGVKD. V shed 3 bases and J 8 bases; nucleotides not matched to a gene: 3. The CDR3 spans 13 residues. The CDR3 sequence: CAISDRTGYEQFF. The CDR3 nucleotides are TGTGCCATCAGTGACCGGACAGGGTATGAGCAGTTCTTC.

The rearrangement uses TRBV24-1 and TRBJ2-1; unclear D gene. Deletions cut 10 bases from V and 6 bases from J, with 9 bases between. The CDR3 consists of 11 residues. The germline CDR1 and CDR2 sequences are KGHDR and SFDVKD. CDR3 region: CATARGNEQFF. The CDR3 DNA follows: TGTGCCACGGCACGAGGCAATGAGCAGTTCTTC.

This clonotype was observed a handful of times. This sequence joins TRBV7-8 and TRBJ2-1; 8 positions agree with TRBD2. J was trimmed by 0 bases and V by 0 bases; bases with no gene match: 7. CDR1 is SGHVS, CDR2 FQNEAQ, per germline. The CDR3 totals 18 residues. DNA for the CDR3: TGTGCCAGCAGCTTAGCGCTTATAGCGGGGTTCTCCTACAATGAGCAGTTCTTC. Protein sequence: CASSLALIAGFSYNEQFF. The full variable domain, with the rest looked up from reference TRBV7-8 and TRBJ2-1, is GAGVSQSPRYKVAKRGQDVALRCDPISGHVSLFWYQQALGQGPEFLTYFQNEAQLDKSGLPSDRFFAERPEGSVSTLKIQRTQQEDSAVYLCASSLALIAGFSYNEQFFGPGTRLTVL.

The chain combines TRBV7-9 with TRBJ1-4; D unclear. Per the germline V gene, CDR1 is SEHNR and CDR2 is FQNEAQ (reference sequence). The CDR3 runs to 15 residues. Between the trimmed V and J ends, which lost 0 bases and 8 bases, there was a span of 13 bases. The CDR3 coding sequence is TGTGCCAGCAGCTTAGCCCCACCCCCGGGGGAAAAACTGTTTTTT. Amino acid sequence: CASSLAPPPGEKLFF.

The CDR3 region has the DNA TGTGCCAGCAGCCACAGTACCGGGACTAGCGGACTCACAGATACGCAGTATTTT. Its translation is CASSHSTGTSGLTDTQYF. This chain connects TRBV4-2 to TRBJ2-3; TRBD2 agrees at 11 bases. The germline CDR1 and CDR2 sequences are LGHNA and YNFKEQ. V dropped 3 bases and J dropped 2; count of bases not matched to a gene: 10. The CDR3 is made up of 18 amino acids.

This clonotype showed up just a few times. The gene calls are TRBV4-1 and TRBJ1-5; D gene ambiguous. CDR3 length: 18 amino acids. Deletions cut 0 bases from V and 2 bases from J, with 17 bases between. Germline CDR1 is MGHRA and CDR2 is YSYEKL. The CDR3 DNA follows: TGCGCCAGCAGCCAAGAGATTTCGGGCGGAAGCGGCAATCAGCCCCAGCATTTT. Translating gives CASSQEISGGSGNQPQHF.

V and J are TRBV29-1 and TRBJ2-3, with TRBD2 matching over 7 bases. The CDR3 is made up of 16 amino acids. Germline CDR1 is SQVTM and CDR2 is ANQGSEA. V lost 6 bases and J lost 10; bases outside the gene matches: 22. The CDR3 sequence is CSVQTTSLAMRAAQYF. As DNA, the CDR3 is TGCAGCGTGCAAACGACTAGCTTGGCGATGAGGGCTGCGCAGTATTTT.

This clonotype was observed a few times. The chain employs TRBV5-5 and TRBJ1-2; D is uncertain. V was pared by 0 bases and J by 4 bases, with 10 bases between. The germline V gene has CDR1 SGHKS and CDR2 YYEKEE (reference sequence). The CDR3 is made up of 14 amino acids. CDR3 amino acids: CASSLARVFYGYTF. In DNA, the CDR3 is TGTGCCAGCAGCTTGGCCCGGGTTTTCTATGGCTACACCTTC.

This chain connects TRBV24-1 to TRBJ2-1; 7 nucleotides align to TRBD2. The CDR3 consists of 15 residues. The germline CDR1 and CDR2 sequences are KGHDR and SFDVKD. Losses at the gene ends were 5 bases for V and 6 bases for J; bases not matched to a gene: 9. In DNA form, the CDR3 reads TGTGCCACCAGTGGGAGCGGGAAGGAGAGCAATGAGCAGTTCTTC. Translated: CATSGSGKESNEQFF.

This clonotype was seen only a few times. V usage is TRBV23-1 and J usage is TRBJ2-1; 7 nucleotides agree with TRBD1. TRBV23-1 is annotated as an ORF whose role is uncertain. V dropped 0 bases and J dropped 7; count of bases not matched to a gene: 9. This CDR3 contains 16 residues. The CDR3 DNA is TGCGCCAGCAGTCAATCTTATCACAGGGGACGTAATGAGCAGTTCTTC. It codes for CASSQSYHRGRNEQFF.

CDR3 bases: TGCAGTGCTAGCCCCGGGGGGCGCCCCTACGAGCAGTACTTC. This encodes CSASPGGRPYEQYF. The genes are TRBV20-1 and TRBJ2-7, with a tentative D call TRBD2 (7 bases). The CDR3 length is 14 residues. V gave up 3 bases and J gave up 2 bases, with 14 bases separating them. Germline CDR1 is DFQATT and CDR2 is SNEGSKA (reference sequence).

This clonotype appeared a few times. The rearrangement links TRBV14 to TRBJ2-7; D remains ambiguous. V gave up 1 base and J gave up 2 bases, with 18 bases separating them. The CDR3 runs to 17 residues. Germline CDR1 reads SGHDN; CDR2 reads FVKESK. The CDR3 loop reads CASSQVLSSARPYEQYF. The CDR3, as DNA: TGTGCCAGCAGCCAAGTTCTAAGTTCTGCGAGACCCTACGAGCAGTACTTC.

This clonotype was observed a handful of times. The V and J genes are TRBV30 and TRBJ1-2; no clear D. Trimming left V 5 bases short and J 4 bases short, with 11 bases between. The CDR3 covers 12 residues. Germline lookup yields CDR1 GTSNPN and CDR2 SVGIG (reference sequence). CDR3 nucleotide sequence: TGTGCCTGGGCCAGGAGCCTCTATGGCTACACCTTC. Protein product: CAWARSLYGYTF.

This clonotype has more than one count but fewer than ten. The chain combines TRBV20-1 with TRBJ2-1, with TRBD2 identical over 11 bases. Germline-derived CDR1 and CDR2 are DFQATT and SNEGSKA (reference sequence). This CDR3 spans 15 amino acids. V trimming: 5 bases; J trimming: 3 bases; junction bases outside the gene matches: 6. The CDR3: CSAFSGRAVYNEQFF. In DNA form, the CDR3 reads TGCAGTGCTTTTAGCGGGAGGGCCGTCTACAATGAGCAGTTCTTC.